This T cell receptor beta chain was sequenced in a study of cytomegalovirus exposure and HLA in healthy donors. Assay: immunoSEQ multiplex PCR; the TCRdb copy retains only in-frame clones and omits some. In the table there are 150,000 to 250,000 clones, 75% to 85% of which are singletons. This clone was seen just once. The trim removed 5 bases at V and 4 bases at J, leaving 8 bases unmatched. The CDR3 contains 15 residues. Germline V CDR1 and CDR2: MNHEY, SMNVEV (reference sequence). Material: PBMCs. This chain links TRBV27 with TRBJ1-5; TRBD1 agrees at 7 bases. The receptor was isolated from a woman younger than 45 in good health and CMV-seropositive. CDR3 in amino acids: CASSPSTGLNQPQHF. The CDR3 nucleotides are TGTGCCAGCAGTCCTTCGACAGGGCTGAATCAGCCCCAGCATTTT.